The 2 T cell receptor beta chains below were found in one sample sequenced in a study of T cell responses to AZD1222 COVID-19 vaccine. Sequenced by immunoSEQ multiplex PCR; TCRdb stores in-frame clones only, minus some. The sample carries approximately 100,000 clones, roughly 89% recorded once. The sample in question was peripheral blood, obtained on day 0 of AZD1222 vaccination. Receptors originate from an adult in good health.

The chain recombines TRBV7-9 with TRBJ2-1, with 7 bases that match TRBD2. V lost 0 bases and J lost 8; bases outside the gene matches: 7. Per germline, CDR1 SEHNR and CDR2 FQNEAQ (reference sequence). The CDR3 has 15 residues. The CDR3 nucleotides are TGTGCCAGCAGCTTAGCGGTGGTGGCGGGGGATGAGCAGTTCTTC. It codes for CASSLAVVAGDEQFF.

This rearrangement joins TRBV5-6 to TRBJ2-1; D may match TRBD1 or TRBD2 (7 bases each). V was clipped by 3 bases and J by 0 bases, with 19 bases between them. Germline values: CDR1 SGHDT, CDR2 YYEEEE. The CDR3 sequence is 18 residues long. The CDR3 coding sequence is TGTGCCAGCAGCTGGGAGGGGGCACCTCTGAGCTCCTACAATGAGCAGTTCTTC. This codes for CASSWEGAPLSSYNEQFF.